The 5 T cell receptor beta chains presented below share a single source sample, sequenced in a study of CD8+ T cells in alopecia areata (dated by TCRdb to between 2017 and 2018). To prepare the library, the immunoSEQ multiplex PCR assay was applied. For TCR sequencing, RNA was extracted from every sample and reverse transcribed into cDNA to serve as template. This immuneACCESS table, as held by TCRdb, lists in-frame sequences with V and J called but not all clones. Of the missing ones, under half trace to an unresolved V gene in checked studies; the others have no known cause. This sample holds about 220,000 clones; more than 45% were observed only once. The ten most abundant clones make up about 1.6% of the sample. The sample's time point label, decoded: about 4 weeks on oral tofacitinib. What the treatment or condition label conveys for this sample: oral pan-JAK inhibitor, 5-10 mg twice daily.

Sequenced material: CD4+ T cells sorted from blood, taken at week 4, from a patient treated with tofacitinib. Source of these receptors: a human donor with alopecia areata.

This chain uses TRBV4-3 with TRBJ2-7, with D unresolved. CDR1 LGHNA and CDR2 YSLEER come from the germline V gene. Trimming took off 1 base at V and 3 bases at J, with 10 bases between the two ends. This CDR3 region has 14 residues. The DNA for the CDR3 is TGCGCCAGCAGCCAAGGTCTAGGGCTCTACGAGCAGTACTTC. This codes for CASSQGLGLYEQYF.

The chain carries TRBV20-1 and TRBJ2-7; D is unresolved. The CDR3 is made up of 8 amino acids. The V gene's germline CDR1 is DFQATT and CDR2 SNEGSKA (reference sequence). CDR3 DNA: TGCACTAGATACGAGCAGTACTTC. Translated: CTRYEQYF.

Points on this clone: At one boundary the junction diverges from the germline segment, which might be a read error. This chain uses TRBV29-1 with TRBJ2-7; TRBD2 agrees at 13 bases. CDR1 is SQVTM, CDR2 ANQGSEA, per germline. The CDR3 sequence is 14 residues long. CDR3 region: CSVEGLAGVYEQYF. CDR3 DNA: TGCAGCGTAGAAGGACTAGCGGGGGTCTACGAGCAGTACTTC.

This chain connects TRBV29-1 to TRBJ2-1; D is ambiguous. V lost 3 bases and J lost 7, with 13 bases in between. Germline-derived CDR1 and CDR2 are SQVTM and ANQGSEA. This CDR3 comprises 13 residues. The CDR3 DNA reads TGCAGCGTTGACAGCCGGTTGTATAATGAGCAGTTCTTC. Protein: CSVDSRLYNEQFF.

The chain employs TRBV2 and TRBJ2-1, with 10 positions matching TRBD2. In germline, CDR1 is SNHLY, CDR2 FYNNEI. The CDR3 is 14 residues long. The V segment lost 6 bases and the J segment 5 bases; nucleotides outside the gene matches: 4. This chain's CDR3 is CASSWTSGNNEQFF. In nucleotides, the CDR3 is TGTGCCAGCAGCTGGACTAGCGGAAACAATGAGCAGTTCTTC. The variable domain in full, completed from reference TRBV2 and TRBJ2-1, reads EPEVTQTPSHQVTQMGQEVILRCVPISNHLYFYWYRQILGQKVEFLVSFYNNEISEKSEIFDDQFSVERPDGSNFTLKIRSTKLEDSAMYFCASSWTSGNNEQFFGPGTRLTVL.